Each of the 2 T cell receptor beta chains below was sequenced from the same sample in a study of CD8 T cells in ankylosing spondylitis. TCRdb re-derived calls from the 5' RACE reads in MiXCR, one entry per CDR3 protein. The data hold some 400,000 distinct CDR3 sequences, with around 20% observed a single time. The antigens these receptors bind are not known. Study results and limitations: A motif in TCR beta, a set of seven to nine highly homologous variants, appeared characteristic of ankylosing spondylitis blood.

The sample comprised blood, either unsorted or a sorted T cell fraction (not recorded which). The receptors shown here come from a male donor with ankylosing spondylitis.

The sample holds a few counts of this clonotype. The CDR3 DNA is TGTGCCAGCAGTCTTTGGGGGGAGACCCAGTACTTC. It codes for CASSLWGETQYF. This sequence joins TRBV2 and TRBJ2-5; either TRBD1 or TRBD2 may supply D (5 bases each). The germline V gene encodes CDR1 SNHLY and CDR2 FYNNEI. This CDR3 is built from 12 residues. The V and J ends lost 5 bases and 5 bases respectively, with 9 bases between them.

The chain carries TRBV10-3 and TRBJ2-5; 9 nucleotides match TRBD2. Trimming at V came to 7 bases and at J to 5 bases, leaving 5 bases not matched to a gene. The CDR3 covers 13 residues. In germline, CDR1 is ENHRY, CDR2 SYGVKD. Here the CDR3 reads CAIMSSGEETQYF. CDR3 coding DNA: TGTGCCATCATGTCTAGCGGGGAGGAGACCCAGTACTTC.